This T cell receptor (beta chain) was sequenced for a study of read filtering for tumor transcriptome and immune sequencing. V was shortened by 4 bases and J by 3 bases, with 13 bases between the two germline ends. The germline CDR1 and CDR2 sequences are SGHTA and FQGNSA. This CDR3 is built from 15 residues. There are many counts of this clonotype. Its antigen is not identified. From about 400 ng of RNA, a library with molecular barcoded alpha/delta and beta/gamma adaptors was made. MiXCR was run by TCRdb on the reads, yielding one entry per CDR3 protein. The table shows tens of thousands of distinct CDR3 sequences, with approximately 22% occurring only once. Study results and caveats: Sorted CD138-negative bone marrow cells were not purified T cells.

This chain links TRBV7-2 with TRBJ1-3, with D possibly matching TRBD1 (6 bases). Sequenced: a population of CD138-negative cells sorted from bone marrow. This receptor was taken from a donor at least 40 years old with multiple myeloma. CDR3 bases: TGTGCCAGCAGCTCAGAGGGACATCGTGGAAACACCATATATTTT. Translating gives CASSSEGHRGNTIYF.